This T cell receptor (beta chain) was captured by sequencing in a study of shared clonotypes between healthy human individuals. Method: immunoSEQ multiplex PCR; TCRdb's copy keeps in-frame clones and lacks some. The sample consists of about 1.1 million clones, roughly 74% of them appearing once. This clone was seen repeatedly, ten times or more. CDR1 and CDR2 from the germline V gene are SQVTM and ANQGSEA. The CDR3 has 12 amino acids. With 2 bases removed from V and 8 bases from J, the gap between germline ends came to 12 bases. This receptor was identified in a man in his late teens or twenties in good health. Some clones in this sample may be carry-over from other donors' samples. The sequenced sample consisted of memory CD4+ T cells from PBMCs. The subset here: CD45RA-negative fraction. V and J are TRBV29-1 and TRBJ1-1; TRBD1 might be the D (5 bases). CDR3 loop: CSVEIVDREAFF. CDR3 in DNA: TGCAGCGTTGAAATTGTTGACAGAGAAGCTTTCTTT.